This T cell receptor beta chain was observed in a study of OX40 agonist ivuxolimab in advanced cancers. In the study overall: The study treated patients with ivuxolimab, an agonistic anti-OX40 (CD134) antibody. From about 20 to 79 years was the age range, with a mean of around 56 years, and about 83% were male.

No patient had autoimmune disease or received systemic immunosuppression. Measured with immunoSEQ multiplex PCR; TCRdb has only the in-frame clones, and not every one. The sample yields 50,000 to 65,000 clones, around nine tenths seen once. V trimming: 5 bases; J trimming: 5 bases; junction bases outside the gene matches: 13. The CDR3 consists of 16 residues. Germline-derived CDR1 and CDR2 are SGHTA and FQGNSA. The source material was CD4+ or CD8+ T cells sorted from blood, sampled in a trial of the OX40 agonist ivuxolimab. This chain uses TRBV7-2 with TRBJ2-7; 9 nucleotides match TRBD2. This clonotype was obtained from an adult with an advanced solid tumor such as melanoma, head and neck, liver or kidney cancer. This CDR3 reads CASSLAGGRANNEQYF. The CDR3 DNA sequence: TGTGCCAGCAGCCTGGCGGGCGGGAGGGCCAACAACGAGCAGTACTTC.